The sequence of this TCR beta chain was determined in a study of CD8+ T cells in alopecia areata. About the study: Treated patients were given oral tofacitinib, which was dosed at 5 to 10 mg twice daily. Findings and limits, study-wide: Alphabeta T cells residing in normal skin are also sequenced in scalp samples. Normal scalp showed lower clonality than lesional scalp, especially alopecia totalis/universalis.

The authors extracted RNA and reverse transcribed it into cDNA as the sequencing template. Repertoires were generated with immunoSEQ multiplex PCR, while TCRdb's copy carries only in-frame clones and drops some. The sample shows approximately 89,000 clones, less than 50% of them seen only once. Collection of lesional scalp punch biopsies and peripheral blood was performed in alopecia areata patients. In regard to this clone: Antigen: not known.

V dropped 0 bases and J dropped 5 bases, with 5 bases sitting between them. The CDR3 is 13 amino acids. CDR1 and CDR2 from the germline V gene are SGDLS and YYNGEE. Sequencing was carried out using CD4+ T cells sorted from blood. This sequence joins TRBV9 and TRBJ2-2, with unresolved D. The receptor comes from a human donor with alopecia areata. The CDR3 bases are TGTGCCAGCAGCGTAGTCTTTACCGGGGAGCTGTTTTTT. This gives the protein CASSVVFTGELFF.